This passage covers 4 T cell receptor beta chains from one sample sequenced in a study of blood T cell repertoires in COVID-19. Libraries were prepared by immunoSEQ multiplex PCR; TCRdb keeps only in-frame clonotypes and omits some of them. The sample records about 14,000 clones, about 90% being singletons. The sequencing input was peripheral blood. These receptors were collected from a human donor in a cohort sampled during active COVID-19.

The rearrangement joins TRBV28 to TRBJ2-2; weak D call: TRBD2 (6 bases). Deletions cut 6 bases from V and 2 bases from J, with 13 bases between. Germline V gene sequence: CDR1 MDHEN, CDR2 SYDVKM. The CDR3 extends over 15 amino acids. The DNA of the CDR3 is TGTGCCAGCAGCCAGCCGGGACTTAACACCGGGGAGCTGTTTTTT. Amino acid sequence: CASSQPGLNTGELFF.

The chain couples TRBV7-3 to TRBJ2-5; TRBD1 is a possible D gene (6 bases). CDR1 SGHTA and CDR2 FQGTGA come from the germline V gene. The CDR3 is made up of 14 amino acids. V lost 5 bases and J lost 5, with 15 bases in between. In DNA form, the CDR3 reads TGTGCCAGCAGCGGTACAGGGTCCGGGGAGACCCAGTACTTC. It codes for CASSGTGSGETQYF.

This chain links TRBV7-9 with TRBJ2-1; 10 bases are shared with TRBD1. Germline CDR1 and CDR2: SEHNR and FQNEAQ (reference sequence). The CDR3 consists of 15 residues. Germline trimming cut 6 bases from V and 9 bases from J; bases unmatched to any gene: 11. The CDR3 DNA sequence: TGTGCCAGCAGTTTCGGACAGGGGGGCCAGGGTGAGCAGTTCTTC. Protein: CASSFGQGGQGEQFF.

The chain links TRBV27 to TRBJ2-6; 7 nucleotides match TRBD1. This CDR3 has 17 residues. Trimming removed 2 bases from V and 4 bases from J; junction bases left unmatched: 8. The V gene's germline CDR1 is MNHEY and CDR2 SMNVEV (reference sequence). Here the CDR3 reads CASSLTKGAGGANVLTF. The CDR3 DNA reads as TGTGCCAGCAGTTTAACGAAGGGGGCGGGCGGGGCCAACGTCCTGACTTTC.